The subject of this entry is one T cell receptor beta chain. What this receptor recognizes is not known. No qualities accompany the bases; no much larger clone lies one base away. The trial excluded patients who had a history of autoimmune disease or who were on systemic immunosuppression. Peripheral blood for TCR sequencing was collected from all dose cohorts at baseline, on cycle 4 day 1, and on cycle 7 day 1. The samples were drawn from a first-in-human, open-label, multicenter phase I dose-escalation trial of ivuxolimab. The trial enrolled adults with locally advanced or metastatic head and neck squamous cell, hepatocellular, melanoma or renal cell carcinoma. CD4+ and CD8+ T cells were sorted separately from peripheral blood before TCR sequencing. These data are taken from a study of OX40 agonist ivuxolimab in advanced cancers. Study-wide context: Ivuxolimab was an agonistic, fully human IgG2 monoclonal antibody directed against OX40 (CD134), a costimulatory receptor. Intravenous ivuxolimab was administered to patients every 2 weeks at six dose levels: 0.01, 0.1, 0.3, 1.5, 3 and 10 mg/kg. Among the 52 dose-escalation patients, approximately 20 had hepatocellular carcinoma, about 15 melanoma, 9 renal cell carcinoma and 9 head and neck cancer. A male proportion of around 80% and a mean age of roughly 58 years, ranging from roughly 23 to 79, were recorded for the dose-escalation cohort. Prior anti-PD-1, anti-PD-L1 or anti-CTLA-4 therapy was permitted, and checkpoint inhibitors had been received by 30% to 40% of dose-escalation patients. Three dose-escalation patients achieved partial responses, one with hepatocellular carcinoma and two with cutaneous melanoma. The purpose of peripheral TCRbeta sequencing was to test whether ivuxolimab changed TCR sequence diversity and led to clonal T-cell expansion. The monotherapy dose-escalation portion (N ≈ 50 patients) of the phase I ivuxolimab trial is reported in the paper.

Overall results and qualifications from the work: At doses of 0.1 to 3.0 mg/kg, clonal expansion of both CD4+ and CD8+ blood T cells was observed from baseline to week 6. On average, CD8+ T cells showed more expanded clones than CD4+ T cells after ivuxolimab. Partial responders in the 0.1-3.0 mg/kg groups had among the lowest normalized peripheral clonal expansion, especially among CD8+ T cells. Which antigens the clonally expanded peripheral T cells were specific for was not determined. Low levels of normalized T-cell clonal expansion were also seen in some nonresponding patients.

Genomic DNA was isolated from the sorted cells so that the TCRbeta CDR3 region could be sequenced. The immunoSEQ Assay was used for sequencing of TCRbeta CDR3 regions. TCRdb provides this immuneACCESS table in a form limited to in-frame rearrangements. Some clones are lacking; in checked studies, under half of them reflect an unresolved V gene, and why the rest are absent is not known. This sample has some 67,000 clones in its table, and more than 70% of those were observed once. Approximately 0.6% of the sample is held by the ten biggest clonotypes. The cysteine opens and the phenylalanine closes a CDR3 of 13 amino acids. Just the 39-base CDR3 DNA is kept, in frame starting at base 1. The germline V gene gives CDR1 as SGHRS and CDR2 as YFSETQ. V is cut by 3 bases and J by 0 bases, and the space between the germline ends is 6 bases.

The sequence joins TRBV5-1 to TRBJ1-2; no D gene is confidently identified. Here the sequenced sample was CD4+ or CD8+ T cells sorted from blood, taken in a trial of the OX40 agonist ivuxolimab. The origin of this receptor is an adult with an advanced solid tumor such as melanoma, head and neck, liver or kidney cancer. For the CDR3, the sequence is CASSSTSNYGYTF. Here is the DNA: TGCGCCAGCAGCTCGACATCTAACTATGGCTACACCTTC.